This record concerns one T cell receptor (beta chain) sequence. This entry comes from a study of blood T cell repertoires in COVID-19. As for the study in general: Whether acute or convalescent, the COVID-19 samples came from the United States, Italy and Spain.

CDR1 and CDR2 from the germline V gene are SGHDN and FVKESK. J gave up 2 bases and V 4 bases, and 0 bases lay outside the gene matches. The CDR3 consists of 13 residues. TCRdb's table, derived via immunoSEQ multiplex PCR, lists solely in-frame clones and lacks some. The table shows 200,000 to 250,000 clones, with roughly 80% occurring only once. The clonotype originates from a human donor in a cohort sampled during active COVID-19. Sequences were obtained from peripheral blood. The J gene is TRBJ1-2, the V gene TRBV14, with 8 bases matching TRBD1. The CDR3 sequence is CASSRDRNYGYTF. The CDR3 nucleotides read TGTGCCAGCAGCCGGGACAGGAACTATGGCTACACCTTC.